The clone carrying this T cell receptor (beta chain) was seen a few times. Together with a sample-barcoded 5' primer, a J-beta primer mix was included in a second PCR lasting about 7 to 11 cycles. TCRdb re-called the 5' RACE reads with MiXCR, one entry per CDR3 protein. This table has about 1 million distinct CDR3 sequences, almost 25% appearing once. This sample was included in a study of blood T cells in healthy people across ages. The CDR3 has 12 amino acids. In germline, CDR1 is LGHDT, CDR2 YNNKEL (reference sequence). Trimming removed 8 bases from V and 5 bases from J, with 13 bases in between. These records were also assigned to another study, of T cells of mothers and their children.

The sequenced sample was blood. The TCR sequence derives from a girl aged 2 to 10 in good health. The chain has TRBV3-1 and TRBJ2-7; possibly TRBD1 for D (5 bases). Here the CDR3 reads CASQSQGNEQYF. The DNA for the CDR3 is TGTGCCAGCCAGAGCCAGGGAAACGAGCAGTACTTC.